This T cell receptor beta chain derives from a study of blood T cells in healthy people across ages (dated by TCRdb to between 2014 and 2017). The study in broad terms: In model experiments, template switching captured about one uniquely barcoded TCR beta cDNA molecule for every two T cells. To track age-related changes in TCR beta repertoire diversity, the study relied on deep sequencing normalized with unique cDNA molecular identifiers. Four age groups were formed from the donors: young (average 16 years), middle-aged (roughly 38), aged (about 62) and long-lived (around 82). Donors of different ages were randomly distributed across sequencing lanes to avoid experimental bias. The study analyzed two additional independent replicas of 1 million unique cDNA reads from the same blood draw for two donors, one aged 18 to 29 and one aged 80 or older. Findings and caveats that apply to the study as a whole: A strong correlation was found between observed TCR beta diversity and the percentage of naive T cells measured by flow cytometry. Estimates of total diversity from one million sequenced T cells were regarded as lower bounds and underestimates. Because the CMV infection status of the donors was unknown, age-related changes in expanded clonotypes may potentially have been confounded. Conclusive comparison of naive and antigen-experienced compartments was prevented by the profiling of bulk unsorted PBMCs. Compared with the aged group, the long-lived group had more naive CD4+ T cells, fewer expanded clones and increased TCR diversity, a pattern suggesting age selection. Observed TCR beta diversity per million T cells fell roughly linearly with age, and a significant reduction was already apparent by age around 44.

The cysteine opens and the phenylalanine closes a CDR3 of 13 amino acids. Left in the record is the CDR3 DNA by itself, 39 bases read in frame from the first base. In the germline V gene, CDR1 corresponds to SGHRS and CDR2 to YFSETQ. Trimming at the junction amounts to 6 bases on V and 4 bases on J, and the germline ends lie 12 bases apart. Libraries were built with 5' RACE. Sequencing relied on an Illumina HiSeq 2500. The second PCR ran for about 7 to 11 cycles and used a J-beta primer mix along with a sample-barcoded 5' primer. A unique molecular identifier was introduced onto each TCR beta cDNA molecule by a template-switch 5' adaptor carrying 12 random nucleotides. At least 2.5 million CDR3-containing paired-end reads were obtained from each sample. All of the RNA was converted into first-strand cDNA using the Mint cDNA synthesis kit, with a TRBC-specific oligonucleotide serving as the primer. Following uracil-DNA glycosylase treatment, a first 18-cycle PCR with universal primers M1SS and BC2_uni_R was performed on all cDNA. The original pipeline was this. Normalization of each sample was performed by random selection of 1 million high-quality reads, each carrying a distinct molecular identifier. Reads with shared molecular identifiers were discarded instead of being binned into consensus sequences. CDR3 identification, clonotype clustering and error correction used MiTCR with a Q25 quality threshold and the strictest error-elimination algorithm. Lower-bound total TCR beta diversity was estimated with a nonparametric unseen species model using Euler transformation. TCRdb itself trimmed the public reads at Q25 with fastp, ran MiXCR and retained productive beta chains. A single entry per CDR3 protein holds the most common genes and DNA from its merged rows. The authors' filters were not applied to this entry. Recorded for this sample are about 670,000 distinct CDR3 sequences; over 40% of them occurred a single time. The ten largest clones represent approximately 12% of the sample.

Remarks on this clonotype: Its recognized antigen is unknown. No base quality information exists; no much larger clone differs at one position.

Donors were 35 to 40 systemically healthy Caucasian individuals from Russia aged roughly 6 to 90 years. Each donor gave about 9.7 milliliters of peripheral blood, drawn into EDTA-treated Vacutainer tubes. Ficoll-Paque density-gradient centrifugation was used to isolate PBMCs, with at least 6.5 million per sample. Trizol reagent was used to extract total RNA from the PBMCs, yielding at least 6 micrograms per sample. For every donor, an aliquot of PBMCs went through flow cytometry to measure the percentages of naive CD45RAhigh/CD27high T cells. Sequencing used blood. The sequence is built from TRBV5-1 and TRBJ2-3; TRBD1 is perhaps the D gene, given 5 matching bases. This receptor was taken from a woman aged 80 or over in good health. The DNA sequence is given as TGCGCCAGCAACTCCCAGGGTTCAGATACGCAGTATTTT. Its coded protein is CASNSQGSDTQYF.